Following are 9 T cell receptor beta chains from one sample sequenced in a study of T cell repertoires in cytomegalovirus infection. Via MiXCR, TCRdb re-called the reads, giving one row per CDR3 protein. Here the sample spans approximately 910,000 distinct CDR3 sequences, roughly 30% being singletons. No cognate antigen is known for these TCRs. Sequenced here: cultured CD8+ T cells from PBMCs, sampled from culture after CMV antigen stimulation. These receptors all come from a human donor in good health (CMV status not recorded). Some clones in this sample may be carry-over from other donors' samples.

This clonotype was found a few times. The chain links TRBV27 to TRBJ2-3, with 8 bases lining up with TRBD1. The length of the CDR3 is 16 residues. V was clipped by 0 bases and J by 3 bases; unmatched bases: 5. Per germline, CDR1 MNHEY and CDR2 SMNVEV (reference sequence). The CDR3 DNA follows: TGTGCCAGCAGTTTATCGAGGACAGGGCTTACAGATACGCAGTATTTT. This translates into CASSLSRTGLTDTQYF.

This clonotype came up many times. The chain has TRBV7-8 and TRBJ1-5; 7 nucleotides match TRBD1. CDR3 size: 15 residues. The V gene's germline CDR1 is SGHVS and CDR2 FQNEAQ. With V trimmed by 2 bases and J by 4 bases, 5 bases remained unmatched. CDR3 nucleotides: TGTGCCAGCAGCTTAAAATTGGGACAGAATCAGCCCCAGCATTTT. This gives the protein CASSLKLGQNQPQHF.

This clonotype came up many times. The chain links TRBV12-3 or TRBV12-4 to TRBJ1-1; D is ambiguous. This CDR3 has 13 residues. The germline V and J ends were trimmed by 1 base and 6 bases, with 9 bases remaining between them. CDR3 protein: CASSLGEYAEAFF. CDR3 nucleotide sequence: TGTGCCAGCAGTTTAGGGGAATACGCTGAAGCTTTCTTT.

The CDR3 DNA follows: TGCGCCAGCAGCCAAGATAAGGAATGGGATGAGCAGTTCTTC. It is translated as CASSQDKEWDEQFF. The chain employs TRBV4-1 and TRBJ2-1; no firm D call. Trimming cost V 0 bases and J 8 bases, with 11 bases left between them. The germline gives CDR1 MGHRA, CDR2 YSYEKL. The CDR3 is made up of 14 amino acids.

The DNA for the CDR3 is TGTGCCAGTAGTATCCGGGACGGAAGCTCCTACGAGCAGTACTTC. This translates into CASSIRDGSSYEQYF. The chain joins TRBV19 to TRBJ2-7; D may be TRBD1 or TRBD2 (5 bases each). CDR3 length: 15 residues. V was shortened by 3 bases and J by 0 bases, with 12 bases between the two germline ends. Germline V CDR1 and CDR2: LNHDA, SQIVND (reference sequence).

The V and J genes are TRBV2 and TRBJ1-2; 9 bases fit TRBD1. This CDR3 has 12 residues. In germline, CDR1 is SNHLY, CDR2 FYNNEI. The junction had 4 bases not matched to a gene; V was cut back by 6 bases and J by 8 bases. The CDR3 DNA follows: TGTGCCAGCAGGGGGGACAGGGAAGGCTACACCTTC. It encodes CASRGDREGYTF.

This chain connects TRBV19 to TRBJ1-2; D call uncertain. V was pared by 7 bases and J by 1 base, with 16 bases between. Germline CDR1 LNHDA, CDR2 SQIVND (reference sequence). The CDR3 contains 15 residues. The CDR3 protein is CASTFGPWSNYGYTF. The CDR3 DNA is TGTGCCAGTACCTTCGGGCCCTGGAGTAACTATGGCTACACCTTC.

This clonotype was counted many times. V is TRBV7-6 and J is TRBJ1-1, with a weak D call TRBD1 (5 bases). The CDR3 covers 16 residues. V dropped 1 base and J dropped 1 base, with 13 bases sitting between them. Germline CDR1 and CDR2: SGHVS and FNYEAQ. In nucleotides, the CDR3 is TGTGCCAGCAGCTTAGACTTTCGGGGGAGGAACACTGAAGCTTTCTTT. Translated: CASSLDFRGRNTEAFF.

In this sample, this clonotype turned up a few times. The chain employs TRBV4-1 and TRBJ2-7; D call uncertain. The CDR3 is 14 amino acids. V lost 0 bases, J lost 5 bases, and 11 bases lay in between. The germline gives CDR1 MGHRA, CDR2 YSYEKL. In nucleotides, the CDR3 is TGCGCCAGCAGCCAAGAAAATCCCCTCAACGAGCAGTACTTC. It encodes CASSQENPLNEQYF.